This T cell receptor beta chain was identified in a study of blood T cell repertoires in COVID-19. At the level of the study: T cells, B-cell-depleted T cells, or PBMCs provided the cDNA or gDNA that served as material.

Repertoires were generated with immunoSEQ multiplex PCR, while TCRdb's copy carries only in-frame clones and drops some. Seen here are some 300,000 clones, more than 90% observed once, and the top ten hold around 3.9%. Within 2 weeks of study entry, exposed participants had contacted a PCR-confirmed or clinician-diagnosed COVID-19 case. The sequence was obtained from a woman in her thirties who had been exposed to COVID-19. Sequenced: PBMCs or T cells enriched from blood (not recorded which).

CDR3 DNA sequence: TGTGCCAGTAGTGACAGGGGCGGTGGTTCACCCCTCCACTTT. Its protein product is CASSDRGGGSPLHF. The rearrangement links TRBV19 to TRBJ1-6, with TRBD1 identical over 8 bases. Germline-derived CDR1 and CDR2 are LNHDA and SQIVND (reference sequence). With 5 bases clipped from V and 9 bases from J, the junction kept 6 bases outside the gene matches. CDR3 length equals 14 residues.